This T cell receptor (beta chain) was recorded in a study of T cell responses to AZD1222 COVID-19 vaccine. Study-level information: Pooling covered second doses at about 4 or about 12 weeks. Study results and caveats: Mapped onto spike, vaccine-associated CD4 TCRs spanned it and were dominant at 160-218 and 743-854.

Assay used: immunoSEQ multiplex PCR; TCRdb lists only in-frame clones, some missing. The table has more than 100,000 clones, 80% to 90% seen once. A remark on this clone: Its specificity is unknown.

The CDR3 has 16 amino acids. V shed 4 bases and J 7 bases; nucleotides not matched to a gene: 8. Germline loops: CDR1 SEHNR, CDR2 FQNEAQ (reference sequence). The sample was peripheral blood, taken on day 0 of AZD1222 vaccination. This clonotype was obtained from an adult in good health. This rearrangement joins TRBV7-9 to TRBJ2-1; 12 bases are shared with TRBD2. The CDR3 nucleotides are TGTGCCAGCAGCTCTCCGACTAGCGGGGGACCAAATGAGCAGTTCTTC. This codes for CASSSPTSGGPNEQFF.